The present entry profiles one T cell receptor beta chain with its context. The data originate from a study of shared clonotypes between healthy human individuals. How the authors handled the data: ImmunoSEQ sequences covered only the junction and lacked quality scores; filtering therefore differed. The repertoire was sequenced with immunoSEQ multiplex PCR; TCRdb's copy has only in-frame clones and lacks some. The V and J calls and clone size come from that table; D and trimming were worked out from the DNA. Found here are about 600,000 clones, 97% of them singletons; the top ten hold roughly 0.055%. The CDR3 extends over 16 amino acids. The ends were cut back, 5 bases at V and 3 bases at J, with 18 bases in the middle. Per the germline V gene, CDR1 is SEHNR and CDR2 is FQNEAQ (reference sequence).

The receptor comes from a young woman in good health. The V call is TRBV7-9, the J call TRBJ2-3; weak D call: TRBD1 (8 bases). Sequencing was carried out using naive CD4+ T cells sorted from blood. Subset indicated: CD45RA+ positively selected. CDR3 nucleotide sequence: TGTGCCAGCAGCCGACGGACAGGGAGGGCGACAGATACGCAGTATTTT. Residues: CASSRRTGRATDTQYF.